What follows describes a single T cell receptor beta chain. Its antigen is not known. In germline, CDR1 is KGHSH, CDR2 LQKENI. Trimming removed 5 bases at V and 0 bases at J, with 7 bases between. The CDR3 has 13 amino acids. The source of the sample is a study of cytomegalovirus exposure and HLA in healthy donors. Broader study findings: The likely origin of a cluster of highly shared sequence variants was a sequencing artifact. On later analysis, the bulk of CMV-associated TCR beta chains appeared to be HLA-restricted.

PCR was performed using 60 Vbeta and 13 Jbeta primers. Methods used by the authors: About 10 million shared chains were among approximately 87 million unique TCR beta chains counted in a later analysis. Method: immunoSEQ multiplex PCR; TCRdb's copy keeps in-frame clones and lacks some. V and J calls and clone size are copied from that table; D and trimming were computed from the DNA. The table shows fewer than 150,000 clones, with 80% occurring only once. The source of this sequence is a male donor in good health and CMV-seronegative. The gene calls are TRBV18 and TRBJ2-5; a possible D gene is TRBD1 (5 bases). Sequenced sample: PBMCs. The DNA for the CDR3 is TGTGCCAGCTCAAAGGGGTACCAAGAGACCCAGTACTTC. As protein: CASSKGYQETQYF.